The 4 T cell receptor beta chains below all came from one sample that was sequenced in a study of Ad26.COV2.S vaccination and SARS-CoV-2 variants. Libraries were prepared by immunoSEQ multiplex PCR; TCRdb keeps only in-frame clonotypes and omits some of them. The sample records under 150,000 clones, around 86% being singletons. The material was peripheral blood, obtained after recovery from COVID-19. The receptors were gathered from a human donor who had recovered from COVID-19.

The chain's CDR3 is CASSLRGLESDTQYF. The CDR3, as DNA: TGTGCCAGCAGCCTAAGGGGGCTGGAGTCAGATACGCAGTATTTT. This chain links TRBV6-5 with TRBJ2-3; 7 positions agree with TRBD1. Germline V CDR1 and CDR2: MNHEY, SVGAGI. J was trimmed by 4 bases and V by 6 bases; bases with no gene match: 10. The CDR3 is made up of 15 amino acids.

The chain recombines TRBV7-9 with TRBJ1-2; D not certain. Trimming stripped 7 bases from V and 0 bases from J, with 9 bases between. The CDR3 covers 13 residues. Germline CDR1 reads SEHNR; CDR2 reads FQNEAQ (reference sequence). The CDR3 bases are TGTGCCAGCATCCCACTTACTAACTATGGCTACACCTTC. Its translation: CASIPLTNYGYTF.

The J gene is TRBJ1-1, the V gene TRBV9, with 8 nucleotides matching TRBD1. The trim removed 3 bases at V and 1 base at J, leaving 2 bases unmatched. Germline-derived CDR1 and CDR2 are SGDLS and YYNGEE. The CDR3 extends over 14 amino acids. CDR3 in amino acids: CASSDTGGNTEAFF. The CDR3 nucleotides read TGTGCCAGCAGCGATACAGGGGGGAACACTGAAGCTTTCTTT.

The V gene is TRBV27, the J gene TRBJ2-3; TRBD2 matches at 9 bases. CDR1 and CDR2 (germline): MNHEY, SMNVEV (reference sequence). V was clipped by 6 bases and J by 2 bases; unmatched bases: 9. This CDR3 has 16 residues. The CDR3 DNA reads as TGTGCCAGCAGGACCCTGGCGGGGGGGTTCACAGATACGCAGTATTTT. Amino acids: CASRTLAGGFTDTQYF.